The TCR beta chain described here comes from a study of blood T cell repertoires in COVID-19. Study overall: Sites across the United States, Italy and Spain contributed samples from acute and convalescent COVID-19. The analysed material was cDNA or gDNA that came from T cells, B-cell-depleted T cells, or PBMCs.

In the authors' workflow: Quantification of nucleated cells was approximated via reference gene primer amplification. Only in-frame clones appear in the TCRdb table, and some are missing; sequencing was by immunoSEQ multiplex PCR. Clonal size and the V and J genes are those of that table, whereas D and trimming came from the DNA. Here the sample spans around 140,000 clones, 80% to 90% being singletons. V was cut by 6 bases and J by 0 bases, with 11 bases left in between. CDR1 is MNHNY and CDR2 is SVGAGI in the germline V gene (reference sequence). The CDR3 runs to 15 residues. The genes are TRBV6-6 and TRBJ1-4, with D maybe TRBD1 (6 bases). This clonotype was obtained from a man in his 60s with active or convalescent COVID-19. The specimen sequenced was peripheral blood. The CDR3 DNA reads TGTGCCAGCAGAGAGAGGACAGCAACTAATGAAAAACTGTTTTTT. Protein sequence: CASRERTATNEKLFF.